These 17 T cell receptor beta chains were sequenced from one sample in a study of T cell repertoires in cytomegalovirus infection. For these TCRs, the target antigens are not known. TCRdb ran MiXCR on the reads and lists one entry per CDR3 protein. This table holds roughly 310,000 distinct CDR3 sequences, 25% to 35% found once. The sample consisted of cultured PBMCs, taken from culture after CMV antigen stimulation. The source of these receptors is a human donor in good health (CMV status not recorded). Some clones in this sample may be carry-over from other donors' samples.

This clonotype has only a few counts. The V call is TRBV7-8, the J call TRBJ2-7, with no clear D. Between the trimmed V and J ends, which lost 2 bases and 1 base, there was a span of 12 bases. Looked up from germline, CDR1 is SGHVS and CDR2 is FQNEAQ. The CDR3 length is 15 residues. DNA for the CDR3: TGTGCCAGCAGCTTATTTCTCCACGCATCCTACGAGCAGTACTTC. This sequence encodes CASSLFLHASYEQYF.

This chain links TRBV7-9 with TRBJ1-5, with a tentative D call TRBD1 (6 bases). V was cut by 1 base and J by 6 bases, with 13 bases left in between. The CDR3 length is 15 residues. Germline loops: CDR1 SEHNR, CDR2 FQNEAQ (reference sequence). The CDR3 protein is CASSLEGGAIQPQHF. For the CDR3, the DNA is TGTGCCAGCAGCTTAGAAGGGGGGGCGATTCAGCCCCAGCATTTT.

The genes are TRBV24-1 and TRBJ1-2; D is undetermined. This CDR3 region has 14 residues. V lost 3 bases and J lost 0, with 7 bases in between. The germline CDR1 and CDR2 sequences are KGHDR and SFDVKD. The CDR3 DNA reads TGTGCCACCAGTGATCGCGGAGCTAACTATGGCTACACCTTC. Protein sequence: CATSDRGANYGYTF.

This clonotype was counted only a few times. This chain joins TRBV12-3 or TRBV12-4 and TRBJ2-5, with unresolved D. Trimming pared 6 bases from V and 7 bases from J, leaving 9 bases between. The CDR3 extends over 11 amino acids. Here the CDR3 DNA reads TGTGCCAGCAGCTCATCGGGGACCCAGTACTTC. It yields the protein CASSSSGTQYF.

J is TRBJ2-2 and V is TRBV7-8; D perhaps matches TRBD1 (5 bases). Germline loops: CDR1 SGHVS, CDR2 FQNEAQ. The CDR3 is made up of 16 amino acids. V was pared by 1 base and J by 5 bases, with 14 bases between. CDR3: CASSLVRAVRTGELFF. As DNA, the CDR3 is TGTGCCAGCAGCTTAGTCAGGGCGGTTCGAACCGGGGAGCTGTTTTTT.

The J gene is TRBJ2-2, the V gene TRBV5-4; 7 bases map to TRBD1. J gave up 4 bases and V 9 bases, and 6 bases lay outside the gene matches. There are 13 residues in the CDR3. CDR1 SGHNT and CDR2 YYREEE come from the germline V gene (reference sequence). CDR3 sequence (DNA): TGTGCCACCTCCCGGGACAGCACCGGGGAGCTGTTTTTT. This sequence encodes CATSRDSTGELFF.

This sequence joins TRBV5-1 and TRBJ1-2; D is possibly TRBD1 (6 bases). This CDR3 spans 15 amino acids. Trimming stripped 0 bases from V and 3 bases from J, with 12 bases between. Germline-derived CDR1 and CDR2 are SGHRS and YFSETQ. CDR3 sequence (DNA): TGCGCCAGCAGCTTGGCCCTACAGGGCTACTATGGCTACACCTTC. Encoded protein: CASSLALQGYYGYTF.

This clonotype has just a few counts. This chain connects TRBV5-6 to TRBJ1-2, with D unclear. From germline, CDR1 is SGHDT and CDR2 YYEEEE. The CDR3 extends over 14 amino acids. V lost 0 bases, J lost 4 bases, and 10 bases lay in between. The CDR3 spells CASSLAGALYGYTF. CDR3 nucleotides: TGTGCCAGCAGCTTGGCGGGAGCGCTCTATGGCTACACCTTC.

This clonotype has at least ten counts. The J gene is TRBJ2-5, the V gene TRBV7-6; D gene uncertain. V lost 1 base and J lost 4, with 16 bases in between. CDR3 size: 16 residues. The germline V gene has CDR1 SGHVS and CDR2 FNYEAQ. The CDR3 is CASSLVLRLGSETQYF. The CDR3 DNA reads as TGTGCCAGCAGCTTAGTTCTACGTCTCGGGTCAGAGACCCAGTACTTC.

This clonotype has only a few counts. V gene TRBV12-3 or TRBV12-4 combines with J gene TRBJ2-1; D is unclear. CDR3 length equals 11 residues. Trimming pared 3 bases from V and 6 bases from J, leaving 3 bases between. This CDR3 is CASSFINEQFF. DNA of the CDR3: TGTGCCAGCAGTTTTATCAATGAGCAGTTCTTC.

The chain couples TRBV4-2 to TRBJ2-1; 9 nucleotides agree with TRBD2. Germline V lookup: CDR1 LGHNA, CDR2 YNFKEQ. V was clipped by 0 bases and J by 1 base; unmatched bases: 7. CDR3 length: 18 amino acids. The CDR3 DNA sequence: TGTGCCAGCAGCCAAGAACCGCTCACTAGCGGGTCCTACAATGAGCAGTTCTTC. Translation gives CASSQEPLTSGSYNEQFF.

The rearrangement links TRBV12-3 or TRBV12-4 to TRBJ1-6, with D perhaps matching TRBD1 (6 bases). Between the trimmed V and J ends, which lost 6 bases and 12 bases, there was a span of 18 bases. The CDR3 spans 14 residues. This chain's CDR3 is CASSREGGVGPLHF. CDR3 bases: TGTGCCAGCAGCCGCGAGGGGGGAGTGGGACCCCTCCACTTT.

This clonotype has at least ten counts. The chain uses TRBV6-1 and TRBJ2-3; 7 positions agree with TRBD2. The CDR3 is 14 amino acids. J gave up 4 bases and V 1 base, and 2 bases lay outside the gene matches. The V gene's germline CDR1 is MNHNS and CDR2 SASEGT. DNA for the CDR3: TGTGCCAGCAGTGAAGGGGGGGGACCAGATACGCAGTATTTT. Its protein product is CASSEGGGPDTQYF.

This chain connects TRBV28 to TRBJ2-3; TRBD1 or TRBD2 may be the D gene (5 bases each). The CDR3 has 14 amino acids. The ends were cut back, 2 bases at V and 5 bases at J, with 11 bases in the middle. Germline values: CDR1 MDHEN, CDR2 SYDVKM. The CDR3 sequence: CASSLEQRGDTQYF. CDR3 DNA: TGTGCCAGCAGTTTAGAACAGAGGGGAGATACGCAGTATTTT.

This clonotype has a handful of counts. The chain is built from TRBV7-9 and TRBJ2-1; 7 nucleotides agree with TRBD1. The CDR3 length is 14 residues. Germline CDR1 is SEHNR and CDR2 is FQNEAQ (reference sequence). J was trimmed by 6 bases and V by 1 base; bases with no gene match: 3. The CDR3 coding sequence is TGTGCCAGCAGCTTAGGGCCAGGGGGCAATGAGCAGTTCTTC. Translated, it gives CASSLGPGGNEQFF.

This sequence joins TRBV11-2 and TRBJ1-6, with 10 bases matching TRBD1. V gave up 5 bases and J gave up 7 bases; unmatched junction bases: 8. CDR3 length: 16 residues. The V gene's germline CDR1 is SGHAT and CDR2 FQNNGV. The DNA for the CDR3 is TGTGCCAGCAGCATTCAACCGGGACAGGGGAATTCACCCCTCCACTTT. This sequence encodes CASSIQPGQGNSPLHF.

This clonotype was counted a few times. V is TRBV20-1 and J is TRBJ2-5; TRBD1 aligns across 7 bases. CDR3 size: 13 residues. V was pared by 1 base and J by 2 bases, with 1 base of the junction left unmatched. Germline-derived CDR1 and CDR2 are DFQATT and SNEGSKA (reference sequence). This CDR3 reads CSARVGQQETQYF. The CDR3 coding sequence is TGCAGTGCTAGAGTGGGACAGCAAGAGACCCAGTACTTC.